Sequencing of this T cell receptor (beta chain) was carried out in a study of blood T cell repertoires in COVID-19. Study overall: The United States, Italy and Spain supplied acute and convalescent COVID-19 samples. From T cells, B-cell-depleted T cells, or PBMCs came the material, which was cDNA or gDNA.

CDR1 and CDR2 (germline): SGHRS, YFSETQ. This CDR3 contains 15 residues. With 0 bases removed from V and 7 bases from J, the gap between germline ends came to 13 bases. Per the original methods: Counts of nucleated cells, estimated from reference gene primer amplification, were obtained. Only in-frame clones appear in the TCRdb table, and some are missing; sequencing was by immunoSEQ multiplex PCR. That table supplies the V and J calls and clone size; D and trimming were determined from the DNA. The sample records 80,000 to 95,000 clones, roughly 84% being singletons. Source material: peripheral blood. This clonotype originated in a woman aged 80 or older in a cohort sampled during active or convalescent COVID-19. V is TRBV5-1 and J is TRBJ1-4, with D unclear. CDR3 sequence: CASSLGRGGGEKLFF. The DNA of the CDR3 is TGCGCCAGCAGCTTGGGGCGGGGTGGTGGTGAAAAACTGTTTTTT.